This T cell receptor (beta chain) stems from a study of OX40 agonist ivuxolimab in advanced cancers. TCRdb's copy holds only in-frame clones and misses some; the assay was immunoSEQ multiplex PCR. This table has about 59,000 clones, 65% to 90% appearing once. Germline CDR1 KGHSH, CDR2 LQKENI. The CDR3 loop spans 16 amino acids. Trimming removed 4 bases from V and 5 bases from J; junction bases left unmatched: 11. This sequence was found in an adult with an advanced solid tumor such as melanoma, head and neck, liver or kidney cancer. The chain has TRBV18 and TRBJ1-2; 9 bases align to TRBD1. This specimen was CD4+ or CD8+ T cells sorted from blood, taken in a trial of the OX40 agonist ivuxolimab. CDR3 sequence reads: CASSLKQGQGWYGYTF. Written as DNA, the CDR3 is TGTGCCAGCTCACTCAAACAAGGACAGGGGTGGTATGGCTACACCTTC.